The following is a T cell receptor (beta chain) sequence with its context. The antigen remains unidentified. Sequence at one end of the junction differs from germline and may be a read error. In the original processing: In patients, CD8+ clones bigger than 1% rarely had the same sequence as a published virus-specific TCRB. Profiled with immunoSEQ multiplex PCR; TCRdb holds only in-frame clones, not every one. V and J calls and clone size are as listed in that table; D and trimming were resolved from the DNA. The profile shows around 29,000 clones, more than 75% of them singletons. The sample belongs to a study of somatic mutations in cytotoxic T cells in rheumatoid arthritis. General study findings and limits: No age-related increase in CD8+ clonality was seen in healthy controls, but one was seen in rheumatoid arthritis patients.

The CDR3 sequence is 19 residues long. CDR1 is MDHEN and CDR2 is SYDVKM in the germline V gene. Source material: CD8+ T cells sorted from blood. The source is an adult with rheumatoid arthritis. The chain carries TRBV28 and TRBJ1-3, with 7 bases that match TRBD1. This CDR3 is CASRLSTARTGVLRNTIYF. The CDR3 DNA sequence: TGTGCCAGCAGATTATCCACGGCCCGAACAGGGGTTCTAAGAAACACCATATATTTT.